These 23 T cell receptor beta chains share one sample of origin, sequenced in a study of cytomegalovirus exposure and HLA in healthy donors (dated by TCRdb to the late 2010s). Libraries were made using the immunoSEQ multiplex PCR assay. As stored in TCRdb, this immuneACCESS dataset retains in-frame rearrangements with V and J assigned. A fraction of the clones does not appear; measured against another copy, unresolved V genes explain less than half of the discrepancy, and the remainder lacks a known reason. The sample contains roughly 260,000 clones, 90% of them found a single time. 0.3% to 0.4% of the sample is held by the ten biggest clonotypes. Specimen: PBMCs. These receptors all come from a woman aged 18-29 years in good health and CMV-seronegative.

This chain links TRBV25-1 with TRBJ1-2; tentative D call: TRBD1 (5 bases). Looked up from germline, CDR1 is MGHDK and CDR2 is SYGVNS. Trimming pared 3 bases from V and 2 bases from J, leaving 10 bases between. The CDR3 is made up of 14 amino acids. As DNA, the CDR3 is TGTGCCAGCAGTGATGCGGGGCTAAACTATGGCTACACCTTC. This sequence encodes CASSDAGLNYGYTF.

This rearrangement joins TRBV2 to TRBJ2-3, with D possibly matching TRBD2 (5 bases). This CDR3 has 14 residues. CDR1 is SNHLY and CDR2 is FYNNEI in the germline V gene. The germline V and J ends were trimmed by 6 bases and 0 bases, with 10 bases remaining between them. The CDR3 nucleotides read TGTGCCAGCAGGGACTTTCTTAGCACAGATACGCAGTATTTT. Protein sequence: CASRDFLSTDTQYF.

The chain has TRBV2 and TRBJ2-1; 8 nucleotides agree with TRBD2. Germline V gene data show CDR1 as SNHLY and CDR2 as FYNNEI. This CDR3 spans 15 amino acids. The trim removed 5 bases at V and 5 bases at J, leaving 8 bases unmatched. The CDR3 region is CASSLELAVDNEQFF. The CDR3 DNA reads TGTGCCAGCAGTTTGGAACTAGCGGTGGACAATGAGCAGTTCTTC.

CDR3 sequence (DNA): TGCGCCAGCAGCCAAGGACAGGAAGTTGGGTACGAGCAGTACTTC. Protein: CASSQGQEVGYEQYF. The chain links TRBV4-1 to TRBJ2-7, with a possible D match to TRBD1 (6 bases). In germline, CDR1 is MGHRA, CDR2 YSYEKL. Trimming removed 1 base from V and 4 bases from J, with 14 bases in between. CDR3 length: 15 amino acids.

This sequence joins TRBV19 and TRBJ2-3; 10 bases are a match to TRBD2. Looked up from germline, CDR1 is LNHDA and CDR2 is SQIVND (reference sequence). CDR3 length: 16 residues. V dropped 7 bases and J dropped 2; count of bases not matched to a gene: 9. The DNA of the CDR3 is TGTGCCAGTACCGATCGGACTAGCGGATTCACAGATACGCAGTATTTT. This codes for CASTDRTSGFTDTQYF.

This sequence joins TRBV7-2 and TRBJ1-1, with TRBD1 matching over 8 bases. CDR3 length equals 15 residues. The germline gives CDR1 SGHTA, CDR2 FQGNSA. With V trimmed by 0 bases and J by 4 bases, 4 bases remained unmatched. CDR3: CASSLARTGITEAFF. Here the CDR3 DNA reads TGTGCCAGCAGCTTAGCCCGGACAGGGATCACTGAAGCTTTCTTT.

This chain connects TRBV7-9 to TRBJ2-7; TRBD1 matches 9 bases. CDR3 size: 14 residues. CDR1 is SEHNR, CDR2 FQNEAQ, per germline (reference sequence). V dropped 4 bases and J dropped 1; count of bases not matched to a gene: 2. CDR3: CASSSGTGSYEQYF. In DNA form, the CDR3 reads TGTGCCAGCAGCTCCGGGACAGGGTCCTACGAGCAGTACTTC.

CDR3 bases: TGCGCCAGCAGCCTTGTACTTGACAATGAGCAGTTCTTC. This gives the protein CASSLVLDNEQFF. The rearrangement joins TRBV5-1 to TRBJ2-1; D gene ambiguous. Germline lookup yields CDR1 SGHRS and CDR2 YFSETQ. The CDR3 runs 13 residues. Trimming stripped 4 bases from V and 5 bases from J, with 10 bases between.

This sequence joins TRBV6-4 and TRBJ2-7; the match to TRBD1 covers 11 bases. The V segment lost 8 bases and the J segment 3 bases; nucleotides outside the gene matches: 6. The germline V gene has CDR1 MRHNA and CDR2 SNTAGT. This CDR3 is built from 14 residues. The CDR3 DNA sequence: TGTGCCAGCCGGACAGGGGGCGGGGGCTACGAGCAGTACGTC. Its protein product is CASRTGGGGYEQYV.

The genes are TRBV7-2 and TRBJ2-3, with 13 positions matching TRBD2. V lost 5 bases and J lost 4; bases outside the gene matches: 3. The CDR3 extends over 15 amino acids. The germline V gene has CDR1 SGHTA and CDR2 FQGNSA. Written as DNA, the CDR3 is TGTGCCAGCAGCCGACTAGCGGGGGGTGCAGATACGCAGTATTTT. Protein: CASSRLAGGADTQYF.

This clone came up a few times. The chain carries TRBV5-6 and TRBJ2-7, with D possibly matching TRBD1 (6 bases). CDR3 length equals 12 residues. The V and J ends lost 4 bases and 6 bases respectively, with 11 bases between them. Germline V gives CDR1 SGHDT, CDR2 YYEEEE. CDR3: CASSMGTPEQYF. In DNA form, the CDR3 reads TGTGCCAGCAGCATGGGGACACCCGAGCAGTACTTC.

The chain combines TRBV7-9 with TRBJ2-7, with D perhaps TRBD1 (6 bases). The length of the CDR3 is 13 residues. Germline V gene sequence: CDR1 SEHNR, CDR2 FQNEAQ (reference sequence). The germline V and J ends were trimmed by 1 base and 3 bases, with 7 bases remaining between them. This CDR3 is CASSLGGLYEQYV. In DNA, the CDR3 is TGTGCCAGCAGCTTAGGGGGGCTCTACGAGCAGTACGTC.

The chain combines TRBV27 with TRBJ2-7; D is perhaps TRBD2 (6 bases). Trimming stripped 3 bases from V and 4 bases from J, with 10 bases between. The CDR3 runs 13 residues. CDR1 MNHEY and CDR2 SMNVEV come from the germline V gene (reference sequence). CDR3 sequence (DNA): TGTGCCAGCAGTTTGGGTGGAGGGTACGAGCAGTACTTC. It encodes CASSLGGGYEQYF.

The genes are TRBV7-2 and TRBJ2-7, with D possibly being TRBD1 (8 bases). Germline values: CDR1 SGHTA, CDR2 FQGNSA. The germline V and J ends were trimmed by 1 base and 6 bases, with 19 bases remaining between them. The CDR3 length is 16 residues. CDR3 DNA: TGTGCCAGCAGCTTAGAGGCGGGGGACAGGCGGGGCGAGCAGTACTTC. This sequence encodes CASSLEAGDRRGEQYF.

The V gene is TRBV7-9, the J gene TRBJ2-1; D ambiguous. V shed 3 bases and J shed 5 bases, with 8 bases lying between them. Per germline, CDR1 SEHNR and CDR2 FQNEAQ (reference sequence). This CDR3 comprises 13 residues. The CDR3 DNA reads as TGTGCCAGCAGCTTTAGTGAGAACAATGAGCAGTTCTTC. It specifies CASSFSENNEQFF.

This clone was seen just once. J is TRBJ2-2 and V is TRBV11-2, with 9 bases lining up with TRBD2. This CDR3 is built from 17 residues. V gave up 6 bases and J gave up 4 bases; unmatched junction bases: 12. Germline CDR1 SGHAT, CDR2 FQNNGV. Here the CDR3 DNA reads TGTGCCAGCAGACTATTCGCGAGCGGGGGGCTCACCGGGGAGCTGTTTTTT. Encoded protein: CASRLFASGGLTGELFF.

V is TRBV27 and J is TRBJ2-5, with D perhaps matching TRBD2 (6 bases). There are 11 residues in the CDR3. Trimming shortened V by 6 bases and J by 4 bases, and 6 bases separated the two germline ends. Germline-derived CDR1 and CDR2 are MNHEY and SMNVEV (reference sequence). The CDR3 here is CASRGGETQYF. The CDR3 DNA reads as TGTGCCAGCAGGGGGGGAGAGACCCAGTACTTC.

This sequence joins TRBV7-9 and TRBJ2-7; D might be TRBD2 (6 bases). Trimming removed 4 bases from V and 2 bases from J, with 12 bases in between. Germline-derived CDR1 and CDR2 are SEHNR and FQNEAQ (reference sequence). The CDR3 is 14 amino acids. CDR3 amino acids: CASSSGLKTYEQYF. CDR3 DNA: TGTGCCAGCAGCTCGGGACTGAAAACCTACGAGCAGTACTTC.

This chain joins TRBV6-1 and TRBJ2-2, with 8 bases fitting TRBD1. The CDR3 runs 15 residues. After removal of 5 bases from V and 3 bases from J, the junction contained 5 bases not matched to a gene. The germline gives CDR1 MNHNS, CDR2 SASEGT. The CDR3 DNA follows: TGTGCCAGCAGTTTTAACAGGGGGTACACCGGGGAGCTGTTTTTT. It translates to CASSFNRGYTGELFF.

V is TRBV25-1 and J is TRBJ2-1, with 11 positions matching TRBD2. With V trimmed by 5 bases and J by 6 bases, 3 bases remained unmatched. The CDR3 totals 14 residues. CDR1 is MGHDK, CDR2 SYGVNS, per germline. CDR3 coding DNA: TGTGCCAGCAGTTTAGCGGGGGGGCCCAATGAGCAGTTCTTC. Translated, it gives CASSLAGGPNEQFF.

This chain joins TRBV6-4 and TRBJ2-1; D unresolved. Germline lookup yields CDR1 MRHNA and CDR2 SNTAGT. Trimming removed 2 bases from V and 12 bases from J, with 17 bases in between. The CDR3 length is 14 residues. In DNA form, the CDR3 reads TGTGCCAGCAGTGACCCTCCTTCTAGTTCGGTGCAGTTCTTC. Translating it yields CASSDPPSSSVQFF.

This clone was recorded only once. V is TRBV9 and J is TRBJ1-1; D remains ambiguous. This CDR3 is 16 amino acids long. Germline assignment: CDR1 SGDLS and CDR2 YYNGEE. Trimming took 0 bases from V and 4 from J, leaving 16 bases between them. CDR3 residues: CASSVVRSEVGTEAFF. CDR3 nucleotides: TGTGCCAGCAGCGTAGTTCGTTCGGAGGTGGGCACTGAAGCTTTCTTT.

V gene TRBV27 combines with J gene TRBJ2-5, with 8 bases matching TRBD2. Germline CDR1 reads MNHEY; CDR2 reads SMNVEV (reference sequence). With V trimmed by 4 bases and J by 4 bases, 8 bases remained unmatched. The CDR3 is 15 amino acids. The DNA for the CDR3 is TGTGCCAGCAGTTCTATAAGCGGGGGCCCAGAGACCCAGTACTTC. As protein: CASSSISGGPETQYF.